This T cell receptor beta chain is from a study of PD-L1 blockade in urothelial cancer. For the study at large: Every 3 weeks, patients received intravenous atezolizumab 1,200 mg, beginning 2014. About 85% of the roughly 30 patients were males with bladder-origin urothelial cancer. Blood analyses occurred 3 weeks (second dose) and 6 weeks post treatment start. Peripheral blood specimens exhibited a median yield of approximately 150,000 T cells.

The CDR3 is made up of 15 amino acids. Germline V gene data show CDR1 as LNHDA and CDR2 as SQIVND (reference sequence). J was trimmed by 3 bases and V by 1 base; bases with no gene match: 2. The assay was immunoSEQ multiplex PCR, and TCRdb's table has in-frame clones only and misses some. The data show tens of thousands of clones, about nine tenths seen once. Time point meaning: pretreatment peripheral blood. This sequence joins TRBV19 and TRBJ2-1, with 8 bases identical to TRBD2. This clonotype originated in a man between 65 and 85 years old with urothelial cancer. Sequencing used PBMCs, obtained around atezolizumab (anti-PD-L1) treatment. The CDR3 region has the DNA TGTGCCAGTAGTATAGCGGGAGGGTTCTACAATGAGCAGTTCTTC. Encoded protein: CASSIAGGFYNEQFF.